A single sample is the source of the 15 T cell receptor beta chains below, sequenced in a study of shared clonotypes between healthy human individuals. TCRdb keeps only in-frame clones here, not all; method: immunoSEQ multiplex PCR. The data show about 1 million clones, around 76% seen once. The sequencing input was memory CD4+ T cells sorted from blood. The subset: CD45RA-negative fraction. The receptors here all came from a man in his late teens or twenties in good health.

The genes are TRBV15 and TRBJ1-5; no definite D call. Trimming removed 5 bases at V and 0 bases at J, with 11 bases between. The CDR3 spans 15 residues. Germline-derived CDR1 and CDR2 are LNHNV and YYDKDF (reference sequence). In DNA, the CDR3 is TGTGCCACCAGCTTTGACTACGATAGCAATCAGCCCCAGCATTTT. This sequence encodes CATSFDYDSNQPQHF. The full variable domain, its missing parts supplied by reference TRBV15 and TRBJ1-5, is DAMVIQNPRYQVTQFGKPVTLSCSQTLNHNVMYWYQQKSSQAPKLLFHYYDKDFNNEADTPDNFQSRRPNTSFCFLDIRSPGLGDTAMYLCATSFDYDSNQPQHFGDGTRLSIL.

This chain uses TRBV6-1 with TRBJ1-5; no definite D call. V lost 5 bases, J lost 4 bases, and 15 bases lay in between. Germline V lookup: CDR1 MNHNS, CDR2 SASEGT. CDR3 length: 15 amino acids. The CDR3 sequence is CASSPGSASNQPQHF. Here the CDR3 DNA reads TGTGCCAGCAGTCCTGGATCCGCATCGAATCAGCCCCAGCATTTT.

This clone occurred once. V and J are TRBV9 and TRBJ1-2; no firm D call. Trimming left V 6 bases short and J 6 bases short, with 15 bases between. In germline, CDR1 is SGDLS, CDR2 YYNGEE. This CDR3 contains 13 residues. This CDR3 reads CASTQAMADGYTF. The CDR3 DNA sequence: TGTGCCAGCACCCAAGCTATGGCAGATGGCTACACCTTC.

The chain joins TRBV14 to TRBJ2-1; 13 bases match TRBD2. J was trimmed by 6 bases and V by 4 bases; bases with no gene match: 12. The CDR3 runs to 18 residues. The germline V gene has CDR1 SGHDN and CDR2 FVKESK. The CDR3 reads CASSLNNVGLAGSNEQFF. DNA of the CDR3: TGTGCCAGCAGCCTCAACAATGTGGGACTAGCGGGAAGCAATGAGCAGTTCTTC.

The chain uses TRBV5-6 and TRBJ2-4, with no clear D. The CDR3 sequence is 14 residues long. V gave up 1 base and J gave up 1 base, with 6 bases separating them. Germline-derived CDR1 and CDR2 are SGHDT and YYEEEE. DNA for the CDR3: TGTGCCAGCAGCTTGTACGGGGCCAAAAACATTCAGTACTTC. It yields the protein CASSLYGAKNIQYF. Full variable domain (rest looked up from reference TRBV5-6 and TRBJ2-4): DAGVTQSPTHLIKTRGQQVTLRCSPKSGHDTVSWYQQALGQGPQFIFQYYEEEERQRGNFPDRFSGHQFPNYSSELNVNALLLGDSALYLCASSLYGAKNIQYFGAGTRLSVL.

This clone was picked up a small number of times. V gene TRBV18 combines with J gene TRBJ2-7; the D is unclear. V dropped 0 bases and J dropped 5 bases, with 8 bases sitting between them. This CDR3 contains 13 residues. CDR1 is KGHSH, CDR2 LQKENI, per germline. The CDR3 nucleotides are TGTGCCAGCTCACCACCGTCGCGCGACGAGCAGTACTTC. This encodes CASSPPSRDEQYF. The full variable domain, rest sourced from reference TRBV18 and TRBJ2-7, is NAGVMQNPRHLVRRRGQEARLRCSPMKGHSHVYWYRQLPEEGLKFMVYLQKENIIDESGMPKERFSAEFPKEGPSILRIQQVVRGDSAAYFCASSPPSRDEQYFGPGTRLTVT.

The CDR3, as DNA: TGTGCCAGCAGCTGGGGGAAGACTAGCGGGAGGGCCTTTCTGAACAATGAGCAGTTCTTC. Protein sequence: CASSWGKTSGRAFLNNEQFF. The V and J genes are TRBV7-6 and TRBJ2-1; 14 positions match TRBD2. The germline V gene encodes CDR1 SGHVS and CDR2 FNYEAQ. This CDR3 region has 20 residues. With 4 bases clipped from V and 5 bases from J, the junction kept 16 bases outside the gene matches.

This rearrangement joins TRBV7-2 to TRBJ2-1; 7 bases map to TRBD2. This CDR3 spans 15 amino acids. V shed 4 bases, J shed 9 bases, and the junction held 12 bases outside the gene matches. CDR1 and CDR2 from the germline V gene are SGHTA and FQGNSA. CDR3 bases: TGTGCCAGCAGCTCAAAAGCGGGAATGATTGGTGAGCAGTTCTTC. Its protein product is CASSSKAGMIGEQFF.

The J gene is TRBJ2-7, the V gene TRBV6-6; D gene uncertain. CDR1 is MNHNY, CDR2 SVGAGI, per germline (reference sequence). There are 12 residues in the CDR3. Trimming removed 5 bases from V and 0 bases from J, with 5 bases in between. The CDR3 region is CASSRFSYEQYF. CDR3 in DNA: TGTGCCAGCAGTCGATTCTCCTACGAGCAGTACTTC.

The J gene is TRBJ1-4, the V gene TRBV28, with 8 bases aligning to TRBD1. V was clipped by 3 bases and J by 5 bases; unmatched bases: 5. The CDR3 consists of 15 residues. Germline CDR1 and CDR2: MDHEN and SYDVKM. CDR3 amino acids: CASSLRQGANEKLFF. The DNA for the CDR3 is TGTGCCAGCAGTTTGAGGCAGGGGGCCAATGAAAAACTGTTTTTT. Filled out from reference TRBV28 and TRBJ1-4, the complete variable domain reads DVKVTQSSRYLVKRTGEKVFLECVQDMDHENMFWYRQDPGLGLRLIYFSYDVKMKEKGDIPEGYSVSREKKERFSLILESASTNQTSMYLCASSLRQGANEKLFFGSGTQLSVL.

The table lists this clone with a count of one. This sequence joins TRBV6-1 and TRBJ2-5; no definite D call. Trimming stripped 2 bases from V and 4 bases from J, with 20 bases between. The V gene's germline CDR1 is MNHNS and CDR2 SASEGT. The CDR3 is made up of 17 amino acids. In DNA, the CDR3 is TGTGCCAGCAGTGAATCGGCAGTGGCCCACCCACGAGAGACCCAGTACTTC. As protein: CASSESAVAHPRETQYF.

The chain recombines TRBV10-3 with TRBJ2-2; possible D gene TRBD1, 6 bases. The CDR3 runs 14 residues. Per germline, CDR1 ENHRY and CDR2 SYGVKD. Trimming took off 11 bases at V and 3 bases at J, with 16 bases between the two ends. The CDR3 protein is CAAGGTQYTGELFF. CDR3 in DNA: TGTGCCGCTGGTGGGACACAGTACACCGGGGAGCTGTTTTTT.

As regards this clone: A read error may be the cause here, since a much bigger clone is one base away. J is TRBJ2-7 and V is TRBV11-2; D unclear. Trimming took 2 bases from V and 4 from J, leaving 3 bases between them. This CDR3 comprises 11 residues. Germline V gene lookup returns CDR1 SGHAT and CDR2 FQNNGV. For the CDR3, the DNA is TGTGCCAGCAGCTTATTGTACGAGCAGTACTTC. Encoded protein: CASSLLYEQYF.

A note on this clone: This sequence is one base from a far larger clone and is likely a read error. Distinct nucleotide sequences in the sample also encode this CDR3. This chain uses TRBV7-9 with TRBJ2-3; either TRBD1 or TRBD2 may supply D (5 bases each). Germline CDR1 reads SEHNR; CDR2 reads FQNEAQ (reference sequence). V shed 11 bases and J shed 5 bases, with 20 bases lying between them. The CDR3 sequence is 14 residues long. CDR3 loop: CAVGKRGAGDTQYF. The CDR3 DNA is TGTGCCGTAGGGAAGCGAGGGGCGGGAGATACGCAGTATTTT.

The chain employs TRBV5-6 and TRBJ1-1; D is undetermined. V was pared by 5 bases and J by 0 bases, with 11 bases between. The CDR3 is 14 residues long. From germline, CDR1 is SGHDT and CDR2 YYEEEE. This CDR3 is CASSSDGLNTEAFF. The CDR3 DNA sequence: TGTGCCAGCAGTTCAGACGGCCTGAACACTGAAGCTTTCTTT.